This TCR beta chain was retrieved from a study of monozygotic twins with inflammatory bowel disease. Overall study results and limits: IBD patients, compared with healthy twins, shared fewer clonotypes with others (especially with disease activity).

Germline loops: CDR1 ENHRY, CDR2 SYGVKD. This CDR3 has 15 amino acids. From its re-call of the 5' RACE reads, TCRdb lists each CDR3 protein once, without DNA. This table lists 400,000 to 500,000 distinct CDR3 sequences. Concerning this clonotype itself: The antigen remains unidentified.

This TCR came from a human donor with ulcerative colitis or Crohn's disease, or a healthy co-twin of an affected twin (not recorded which). Sequenced: blood. The chain employs TRBV10-3 and TRBJ1-1; TCRdb indicates TRBD1, and absent DNA this call remains unverified. The CDR3 is CAISEADPAGTEAFF.